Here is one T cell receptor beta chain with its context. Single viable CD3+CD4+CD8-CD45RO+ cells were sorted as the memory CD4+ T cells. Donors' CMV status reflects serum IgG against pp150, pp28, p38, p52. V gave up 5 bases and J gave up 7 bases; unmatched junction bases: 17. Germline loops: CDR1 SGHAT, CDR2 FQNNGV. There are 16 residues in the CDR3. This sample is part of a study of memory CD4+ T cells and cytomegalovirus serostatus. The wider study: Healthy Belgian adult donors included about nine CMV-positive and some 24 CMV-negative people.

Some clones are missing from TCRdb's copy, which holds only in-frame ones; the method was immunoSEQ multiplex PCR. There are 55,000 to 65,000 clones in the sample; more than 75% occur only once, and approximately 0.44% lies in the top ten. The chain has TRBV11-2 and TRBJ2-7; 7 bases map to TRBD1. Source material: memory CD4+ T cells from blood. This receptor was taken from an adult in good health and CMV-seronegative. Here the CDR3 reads CASSHLRGRTPGEQYF. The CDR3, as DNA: TGTGCCAGCAGCCACCTGAGGGGGCGGACCCCCGGGGAGCAGTACTTC.